This T cell receptor (beta chain) was identified in a study of blood T cell repertoires in COVID-19. Turning to the study itself: PBMCs, B-cell-depleted T cells, or T cells provided the cDNA or gDNA that made up the material.

Measured with immunoSEQ multiplex PCR; TCRdb has only the in-frame clones, and not every one. The repertoire holds 40,000 to 55,000 clones, 88% seen once, with 3% in the top ten. This receptor was identified in a man aged 50-59 years with active COVID-19. The sequenced sample consisted of peripheral blood.

The DNA of the CDR3 is TGTGCCAGTAGTATTAATCTTCAAGAGACCCAGTACTTC. This sequence encodes CASSINLQETQYF. V gene TRBV19 combines with J gene TRBJ2-5, with no clear D. The CDR3 spans 13 residues. Trimming removed 3 bases at V and 2 bases at J, with 7 bases between. Germline values: CDR1 LNHDA, CDR2 SQIVND (reference sequence).